One and the same sample provided the 26 T cell receptor beta chains below, sequenced in a study of chemoradiotherapy in HPV16-positive cancers. The assay was immunoSEQ multiplex PCR, and TCRdb's table has in-frame clones only and misses some. The sample has about 4,400 clones; around 70% are singletons. This specimen consisted of tumor tissue, obtained from a patient who underwent chemoradiotherapy. These receptors originate from a human donor with HPV-associated anogenital cancer.

The rearrangement joins TRBV7-2 to TRBJ2-1; maybe TRBD2 (6 bases). Per the germline V gene, CDR1 is SGHTA and CDR2 is FQGNSA. This CDR3 has 13 amino acids. With 1 base removed from V and 5 bases from J, the gap between germline ends came to 6 bases. CDR3 sequence reads: CASSLGEDNEQFF. CDR3 in DNA: TGTGCCAGCAGCTTAGGGGAGGACAATGAGCAGTTCTTC.

The chain has TRBV28 and TRBJ1-2, with TRBD1 as a possible D gene (5 bases). Looked up from germline, CDR1 is MDHEN and CDR2 is SYDVKM. CDR3 size: 13 residues. Trimming took 4 bases from V and 4 from J, leaving 10 bases between them. CDR3 residues: CASSSTGFYGYTF. The CDR3 DNA follows: TGTGCCAGCAGTTCTACAGGCTTCTATGGCTACACCTTC.

This clone occurred a few times. The rearrangement joins TRBV18 to TRBJ2-1; TRBD2 is a possible D gene (6 bases). CDR1 is KGHSH, CDR2 LQKENI, per germline. This CDR3 is built from 17 residues. Trimming took 3 bases from V and 2 from J, leaving 17 bases between them. DNA of the CDR3: TGTGCCAGCTCACCGGATGGGGCGGGACCCGCCTACAATGAGCAGTTCTTC. This sequence encodes CASSPDGAGPAYNEQFF.

The chain links TRBV19 to TRBJ1-2; D may be TRBD1 (6 bases). Germline lookup yields CDR1 LNHDA and CDR2 SQIVND (reference sequence). Trimming took 6 bases from V and 4 from J, leaving 12 bases between them. This CDR3 region has 13 residues. Here the CDR3 DNA reads TGTGCCAGTAGCCCCTGGGGGGCCTATGGCTACACCTTC. Its translation is CASSPWGAYGYTF.

The CDR3 here is CSAQPLETQYF. The CDR3 DNA reads as TGCAGTGCACAGCCGTTAGAGACCCAGTACTTC. The chain employs TRBV20-1 and TRBJ2-5; D remains unclear. Trimming took off 6 bases at V and 4 bases at J, with 9 bases between the two ends. Germline V gives CDR1 DFQATT, CDR2 SNEGSKA (reference sequence). The CDR3 spans 11 residues.

The chain recombines TRBV5-6 with TRBJ2-5; 10 bases line up with TRBD2. Germline V gene data show CDR1 as SGHDT and CDR2 as YYEEEE. The CDR3 extends over 18 amino acids. V lost 1 base and J lost 2; bases outside the gene matches: 11. CDR3 loop: CASSLLASGRGEQETQYF. CDR3 DNA sequence: TGTGCCAGCAGCTTGCTGGCTAGCGGGAGAGGAGAGCAAGAGACCCAGTACTTC.

The V gene is TRBV19, the J gene TRBJ2-3; unclear D gene. Trimming removed 10 bases at V and 2 bases at J, with 13 bases between. This CDR3 comprises 13 residues. The germline V gene has CDR1 LNHDA and CDR2 SQIVND (reference sequence). CDR3 amino acids: CATIGQATDTQYF. CDR3 sequence (DNA): TGTGCCACCATAGGCCAGGCCACAGATACGCAGTATTTT.

V usage is TRBV7-9 and J usage is TRBJ1-2; D remains ambiguous. V lost 1 base, J lost 4 bases, and 7 bases lay in between. The CDR3 spans 13 residues. Germline assignment: CDR1 SEHNR and CDR2 FQNEAQ (reference sequence). The CDR3 bases are TGTGCCAGCAGCTTAGACAGCACCTATGGCTACACCTTC. It specifies CASSLDSTYGYTF.

This clone was found once. This chain joins TRBV15 and TRBJ1-5; D is unresolved. The V end lost 0 bases, the J end lost 4 bases, and 7 bases lay between the germline ends. The CDR3 length is 14 residues. CDR1 and CDR2 (germline): LNHNV, YYDKDF (reference sequence). The CDR3 reads CATSRDSSNQPQHF. The DNA for the CDR3 is TGTGCCACCAGCAGAGACAGCTCAAATCAGCCCCAGCATTTT.

The chain couples TRBV18 to TRBJ2-7, with D hard to call. Trimming took 6 bases from V and 0 from J, leaving 3 bases between them. This CDR3 spans 11 amino acids. CDR1 and CDR2 (germline): KGHSH, LQKENI. CDR3 nucleotide sequence: TGTGCCAGCTCCCTCTCCTACGAGCAGTACTTC. Protein sequence: CASSLSYEQYF. Based on the CDR3 plus reference TRBV18 and TRBJ2-7, the full variable domain is NAGVMQNPRHLVRRRGQEARLRCSPMKGHSHVYWYRQLPEEGLKFMVYLQKENIIDESGMPKERFSAEFPKEGPSILRIQQVVRGDSAAYFCASSLSYEQYFGPGTRLTVT.

The rearrangement joins TRBV29-1 to TRBJ2-1; TRBD2 matches 10 bases. The junction had 8 bases not matched to a gene; V was cut back by 7 bases and J by 2 bases. CDR1 and CDR2 (germline): SQVTM, ANQGSEA. This CDR3 is 15 amino acids long. This chain's CDR3 is CSGFLAGGTYNEQFF. The CDR3 coding sequence is TGCAGCGGGTTTTTAGCGGGAGGCACCTACAATGAGCAGTTCTTC.

The chain employs TRBV4-2 and TRBJ2-6; no clear D. The CDR3 consists of 19 residues. CDR1 is LGHNA, CDR2 YNFKEQ, per germline. The ends were cut back, 0 bases at V and 1 base at J, with 16 bases in the middle. The CDR3 DNA reads TGTGCCAGCAGCCAAGATCAGGCCAGGCGTTTTTCTGGGGCCAACGTCCTGACTTTC. This translates into CASSQDQARRFSGANVLTF.

The chain links TRBV28 to TRBJ1-4, with a possible D match to TRBD1 (6 bases). The CDR3 covers 15 residues. Trimming removed 6 bases from V and 7 bases from J, with 18 bases in between. The germline V gene has CDR1 MDHEN and CDR2 SYDVKM. The chain's CDR3 is CASSPSFRGGEKLFF. CDR3 DNA sequence: TGTGCCAGCAGCCCCAGTTTTCGAGGGGGTGAAAAACTGTTTTTT.

The rearrangement links TRBV4-2 to TRBJ2-4, with D perhaps being TRBD1 or TRBD2 (5 bases each). Trimming removed 0 bases from V and 0 bases from J, with 6 bases in between. The CDR3 sequence is 15 residues long. In germline, CDR1 is LGHNA, CDR2 YNFKEQ. CDR3 protein: CASSQEGTAKNIQYF. The CDR3 DNA follows: TGTGCCAGCAGCCAAGAAGGGACAGCCAAAAACATTCAGTACTTC.

This clone was recorded a few times. This chain links TRBV14 with TRBJ2-5; tentatively, D is TRBD1 or TRBD2 (6 bases each). The CDR3 covers 16 residues. The germline V gene has CDR1 SGHDN and CDR2 FVKESK. The V end lost 3 bases, the J end lost 5 bases, and 19 bases lay between the germline ends. The CDR3 sequence: CASSHRLGGFEETQYF. The CDR3 DNA follows: TGTGCCAGCAGCCACAGACTAGGGGGGTTCGAGGAGACCCAGTACTTC.

This chain links TRBV4-2 with TRBJ2-1; TRBD2 matches at 7 bases. From germline, CDR1 is LGHNA and CDR2 YNFKEQ. V shed 2 bases and J 9 bases; nucleotides not matched to a gene: 10. CDR3 length equals 15 residues. CDR3 DNA sequence: TGTGCCAGCAGCCAACCCGGGACTACCGAGGGTGAGCAGTTCTTC. Encoded protein: CASSQPGTTEGEQFF.

This clone is a singleton in its sample. This chain connects TRBV28 to TRBJ2-3; 7 bases align to TRBD1. The CDR3 is 16 amino acids. V dropped 4 bases and J dropped 1; count of bases not matched to a gene: 8. Germline assignment: CDR1 MDHEN and CDR2 SYDVKM. The CDR3 spells CASSWNQGVGTDTQYF. The CDR3 DNA is TGTGCCAGCAGTTGGAATCAGGGGGTGGGCACAGATACGCAGTATTTT.

V gene TRBV11-2 combines with J gene TRBJ1-1; D gene ambiguous. This CDR3 is 12 amino acids long. Looked up from germline, CDR1 is SGHAT and CDR2 is FQNNGV. Trimming removed 2 bases at V and 6 bases at J, with 7 bases between. CDR3 DNA: TGTGCCAGCAGCTTACTTCAGGCTGAAGCTTTCTTT. Protein: CASSLLQAEAFF.

This clone was picked up a small number of times. The chain links TRBV9 to TRBJ1-2; maybe TRBD1 (6 bases). The CDR3 covers 14 residues. In germline, CDR1 is SGDLS, CDR2 YYNGEE. Trimming took 2 bases from V and 8 from J, leaving 16 bases between them. Here the CDR3 reads CASSVDDRPGGYTF. The CDR3 DNA follows: TGTGCCAGCAGCGTTGATGACAGGCCCGGGGGCTACACCTTC.

The chain combines TRBV29-1 with TRBJ2-6, with 9 positions matching TRBD1. This CDR3 has 15 amino acids. Per the germline V gene, CDR1 is SQVTM and CDR2 is ANQGSEA. Germline trimming cut 4 bases from V and 7 bases from J; bases unmatched to any gene: 8. The CDR3 protein is CSVASGQGDANVLTF. The CDR3 DNA is TGCAGCGTTGCCTCGGGACAGGGAGATGCCAACGTCCTGACTTTC.

The rearrangement joins TRBV30 to TRBJ1-3; no clear D gene. The CDR3 spans 12 residues. Germline CDR1 and CDR2: GTSNPN and SVGIG (reference sequence). V gave up 4 bases and J gave up 3 bases, with 7 bases separating them. CDR3 region: CAWILVGNTIYF. The CDR3 DNA reads TGTGCCTGGATCCTCGTTGGAAACACCATATATTTT.

This clone came up a few times. The chain has TRBV6-5 and TRBJ1-3, with D hard to call. In germline, CDR1 is MNHEY, CDR2 SVGAGI. The CDR3 spans 14 residues. The V and J ends lost 4 bases and 2 bases respectively, with 9 bases between them. The CDR3 coding sequence is TGTGCCAGCAGTTCTAGAGCTCCTGGAAACACCATATATTTT. Translated: CASSSRAPGNTIYF.

The CDR3: CASSRTGKLVETQYF. The CDR3 coding sequence is TGTGCCAGTAGTAGGACAGGGAAATTAGTAGAGACCCAGTACTTC. V usage is TRBV19 and J usage is TRBJ2-5, with 8 bases aligning to TRBD1. The CDR3 totals 15 residues. V lost 4 bases, J lost 4 bases, and 8 bases stayed unmatched. Looked up from germline, CDR1 is LNHDA and CDR2 is SQIVND (reference sequence).

The chain carries TRBV11-3 and TRBJ2-3, with D hard to call. The CDR3 length is 16 residues. Germline V gene lookup returns CDR1 SGHNT and CDR2 YENEEA. Trimming pared 2 bases from V and 2 bases from J, leaving 14 bases between. The CDR3 reads CASSLSATANTDTQYF. The CDR3 DNA reads TGTGCCAGCAGCTTAAGTGCCACAGCGAACACAGATACGCAGTATTTT.

V gene TRBV7-2 combines with J gene TRBJ2-5; 9 bases align to TRBD2. V shed 5 bases, J shed 1 base, and the junction held 11 bases outside the gene matches. Per the germline V gene, CDR1 is SGHTA and CDR2 is FQGNSA. The CDR3 extends over 17 amino acids. CDR3 in DNA: TGTGCCAGCAGCCTACAGGGTACTAGCGGGTCCCAAGAGACCCAGTACTTC. This gives the protein CASSLQGTSGSQETQYF.

In this sample, this clone turned up once. The chain combines TRBV4-2 with TRBJ1-4; D is unresolved. CDR1 is LGHNA and CDR2 is YNFKEQ in the germline V gene. The CDR3 is made up of 15 amino acids. The ends were cut back, 0 bases at V and 5 bases at J, with 10 bases in the middle. Written as DNA, the CDR3 is TGTGCCAGCAGCCAAGATGCGCTTCCGAATGAAAAACTGTTTTTT. It is translated as CASSQDALPNEKLFF.